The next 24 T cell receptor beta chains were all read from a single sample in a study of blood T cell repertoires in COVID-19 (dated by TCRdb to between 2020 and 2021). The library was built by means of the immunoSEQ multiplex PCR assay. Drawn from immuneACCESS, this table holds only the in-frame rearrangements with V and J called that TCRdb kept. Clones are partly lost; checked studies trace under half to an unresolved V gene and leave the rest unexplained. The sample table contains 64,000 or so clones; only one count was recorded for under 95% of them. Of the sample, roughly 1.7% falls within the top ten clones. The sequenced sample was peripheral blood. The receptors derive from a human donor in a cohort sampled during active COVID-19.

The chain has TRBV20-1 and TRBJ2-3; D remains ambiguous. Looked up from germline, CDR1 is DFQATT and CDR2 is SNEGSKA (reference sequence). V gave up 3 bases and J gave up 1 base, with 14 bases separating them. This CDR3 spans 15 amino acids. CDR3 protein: CSASRRYEGTDTQYF. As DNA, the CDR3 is TGCAGTGCTAGTCGGCGGTACGAAGGCACAGATACGCAGTATTTT.

The CDR3 coding sequence is TGCGCCAGCAGCCAGGGGACATCCTCTTACGAGCAGTACTTC. It encodes CASSQGTSSYEQYF. The chain uses TRBV4-3 and TRBJ2-7; TRBD1 is a possible D gene (6 bases). Trimming took off 3 bases at V and 4 bases at J, with 13 bases between the two ends. The CDR3 consists of 14 residues. Per germline, CDR1 LGHNA and CDR2 YSLEER.

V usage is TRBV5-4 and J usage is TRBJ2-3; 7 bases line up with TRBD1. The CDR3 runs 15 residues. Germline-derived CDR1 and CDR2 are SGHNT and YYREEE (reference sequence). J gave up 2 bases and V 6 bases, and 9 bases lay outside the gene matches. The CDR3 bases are TGTGCCAGCACCGAGGGACAGCGGTACACAGATACGCAGTATTTT. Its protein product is CASTEGQRYTDTQYF.

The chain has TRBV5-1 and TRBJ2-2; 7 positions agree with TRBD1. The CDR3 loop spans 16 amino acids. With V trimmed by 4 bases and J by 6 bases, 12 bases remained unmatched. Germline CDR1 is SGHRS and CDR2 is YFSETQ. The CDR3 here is CASSAVVTGTSGELFF. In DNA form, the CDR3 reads TGCGCCAGCAGCGCTGTGGTGACAGGGACCTCCGGGGAGCTGTTTTTT.

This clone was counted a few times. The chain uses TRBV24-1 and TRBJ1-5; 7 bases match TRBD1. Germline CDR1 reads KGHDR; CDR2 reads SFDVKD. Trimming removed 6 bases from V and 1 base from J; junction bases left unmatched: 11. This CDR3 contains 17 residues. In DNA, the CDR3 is TGTGCCACCAGTATGGAAGGGGGCATGAGGAGCAATCAGCCCCAGCATTTT. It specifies CATSMEGGMRSNQPQHF.

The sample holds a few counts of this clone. The CDR3 DNA reads as TGTGCCAGCAGTCAAGGACAGGAGAAAGGTTTCTTT. It is translated as CASSQGQEKGFF. The chain is built from TRBV6-2 or TRBV6-3 and TRBJ1-1; 7 positions match TRBD1. Germline V lookup: CDR1 MNHEY, CDR2 SVGEGT. This CDR3 has 12 residues. V lost 5 bases to trimming and J lost 13 bases; unmatched junction nucleotides: 10.

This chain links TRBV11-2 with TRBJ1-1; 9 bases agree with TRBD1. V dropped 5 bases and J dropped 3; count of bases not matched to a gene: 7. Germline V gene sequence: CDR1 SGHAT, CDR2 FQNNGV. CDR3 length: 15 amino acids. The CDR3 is CASSAGQGVHTEAFF. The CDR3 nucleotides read TGTGCCAGCAGCGCGGGACAGGGCGTCCACACTGAAGCTTTCTTT.

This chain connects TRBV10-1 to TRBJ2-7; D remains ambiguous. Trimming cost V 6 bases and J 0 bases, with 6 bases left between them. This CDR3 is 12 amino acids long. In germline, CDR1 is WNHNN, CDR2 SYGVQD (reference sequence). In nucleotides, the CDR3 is TGCGCCAGCAGCAAAAACTCCTACGAGCAGTACTTC. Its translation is CASSKNSYEQYF.

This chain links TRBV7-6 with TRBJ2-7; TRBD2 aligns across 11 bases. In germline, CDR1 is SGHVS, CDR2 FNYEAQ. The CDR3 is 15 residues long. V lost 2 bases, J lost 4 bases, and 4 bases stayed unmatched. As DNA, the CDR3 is TGTGCCAGCAGCTTATACGTAGCGGGAGGGTACGAGCAGTACTTC. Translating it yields CASSLYVAGGYEQYF. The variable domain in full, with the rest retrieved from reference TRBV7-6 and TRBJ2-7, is GAGVSQSPRYKVTKRGQDVALRCDPISGHVSLYWYRQALGQGPEFLTYFNYEAQQDKSGLPNDRFSAERPEGSISTLTIQRTEQRDSAMYRCASSLYVAGGYEQYFGPGTRLTVT.

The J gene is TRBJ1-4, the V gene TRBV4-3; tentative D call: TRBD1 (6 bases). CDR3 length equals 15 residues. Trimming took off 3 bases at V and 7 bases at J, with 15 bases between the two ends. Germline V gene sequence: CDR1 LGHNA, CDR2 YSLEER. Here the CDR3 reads CASSHEDSRGEKLFF. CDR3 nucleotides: TGCGCCAGCAGCCACGAGGACTCCAGGGGTGAAAAACTGTTTTTT.

The CDR3 DNA is TGTGCCAGCAGGTCGTGGGGGCGTAAGTCTGGAAACACCATATATTTT. Its protein is CASRSWGRKSGNTIYF. The gene calls are TRBV28 and TRBJ1-3, with a weak D call TRBD1 (6 bases). This CDR3 spans 16 amino acids. Germline CDR1 is MDHEN and CDR2 is SYDVKM. The germline V and J ends were trimmed by 6 bases and 1 base, with 16 bases remaining between them. The variable domain in full, with the rest retrieved from reference TRBV28 and TRBJ1-3, is DVKVTQSSRYLVKRTGEKVFLECVQDMDHENMFWYRQDPGLGLRLIYFSYDVKMKEKGDIPEGYSVSREKKERFSLILESASTNQTSMYLCASRSWGRKSGNTIYFGEGSWLTVV.

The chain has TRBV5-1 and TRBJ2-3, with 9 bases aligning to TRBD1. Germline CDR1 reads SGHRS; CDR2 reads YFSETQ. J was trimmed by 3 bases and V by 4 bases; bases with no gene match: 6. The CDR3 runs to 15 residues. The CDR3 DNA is TGCGCCAGCAGCACCTGGACAGGGGAAACAGATACGCAGTATTTT. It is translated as CASSTWTGETDTQYF.

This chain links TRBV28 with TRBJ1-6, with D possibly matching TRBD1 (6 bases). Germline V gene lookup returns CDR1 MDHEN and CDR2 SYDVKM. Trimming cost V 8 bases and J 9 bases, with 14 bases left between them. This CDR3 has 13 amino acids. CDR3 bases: TGTGCCAGCGGAATCCAGGGGACTTCACCCCTCCACTTT. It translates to CASGIQGTSPLHF.

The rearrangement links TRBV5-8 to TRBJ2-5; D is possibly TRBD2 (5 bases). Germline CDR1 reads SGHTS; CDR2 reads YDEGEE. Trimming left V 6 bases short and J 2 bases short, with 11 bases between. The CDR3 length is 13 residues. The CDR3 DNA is TGTGCCAGCATCCAACGGGGACAAGAGACCCAGTACTTC. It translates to CASIQRGQETQYF.

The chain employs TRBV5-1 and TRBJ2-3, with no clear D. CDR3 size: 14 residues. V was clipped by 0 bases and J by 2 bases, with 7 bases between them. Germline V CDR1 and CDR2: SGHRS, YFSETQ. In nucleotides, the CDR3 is TGCGCCAGCAGCTTGGGAGGTTTCACAGATACGCAGTATTTT. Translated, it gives CASSLGGFTDTQYF.

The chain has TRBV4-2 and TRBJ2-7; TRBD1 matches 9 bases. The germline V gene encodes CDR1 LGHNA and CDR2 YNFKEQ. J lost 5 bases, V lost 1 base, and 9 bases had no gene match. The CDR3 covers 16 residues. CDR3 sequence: CASSQVRGQGDDEQYF. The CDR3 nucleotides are TGTGCCAGCAGCCAAGTTCGGGGACAGGGAGACGACGAGCAGTACTTC.

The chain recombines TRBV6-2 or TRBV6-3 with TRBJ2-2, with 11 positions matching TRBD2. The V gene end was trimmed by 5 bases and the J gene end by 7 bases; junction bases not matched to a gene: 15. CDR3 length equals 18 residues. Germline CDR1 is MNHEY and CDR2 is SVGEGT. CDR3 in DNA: TGTGCCAGCAGTCCCCAATTAGCGGGAGGGTCTAACTTCGGGGAGCTGTTTTTT. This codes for CASSPQLAGGSNFGELFF.

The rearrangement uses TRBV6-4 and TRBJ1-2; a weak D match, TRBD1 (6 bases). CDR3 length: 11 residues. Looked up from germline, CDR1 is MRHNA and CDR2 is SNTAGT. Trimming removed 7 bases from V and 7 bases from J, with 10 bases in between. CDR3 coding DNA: TGTGCCAGCAACAGGGTGGGTGGCTACACCTTC. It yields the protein CASNRVGGYTF.

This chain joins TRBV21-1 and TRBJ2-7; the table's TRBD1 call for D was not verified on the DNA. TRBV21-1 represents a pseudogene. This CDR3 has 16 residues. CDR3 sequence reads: CASSKDSGTGGYEQYF. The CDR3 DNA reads TGTGCCAGCAGCAAAGATTCCGGGACAGGGGGCTACGAGCAGTACTTC.

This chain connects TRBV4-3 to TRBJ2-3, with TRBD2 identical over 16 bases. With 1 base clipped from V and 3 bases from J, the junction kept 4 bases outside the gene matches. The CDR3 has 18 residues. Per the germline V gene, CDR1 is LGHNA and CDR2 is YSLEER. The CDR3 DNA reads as TGCGCCAGCAGCCAAGGGGGACTAGCGGGAGGGACGACAGATACGCAGTATTTT. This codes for CASSQGGLAGGTTDTQYF.

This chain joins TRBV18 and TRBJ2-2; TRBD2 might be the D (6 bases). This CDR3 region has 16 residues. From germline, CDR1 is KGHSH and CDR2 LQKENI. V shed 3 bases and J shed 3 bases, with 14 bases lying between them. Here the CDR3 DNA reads TGTGCCAGCTCACCCACCGGAGGGGAGGACACCGGGGAGCTGTTTTTT. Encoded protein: CASSPTGGEDTGELFF. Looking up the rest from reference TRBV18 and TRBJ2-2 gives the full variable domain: NAGVMQNPRHLVRRRGQEARLRCSPMKGHSHVYWYRQLPEEGLKFMVYLQKENIIDESGMPKERFSAEFPKEGPSILRIQQVVRGDSAAYFCASSPTGGEDTGELFFGEGSRLTVL.

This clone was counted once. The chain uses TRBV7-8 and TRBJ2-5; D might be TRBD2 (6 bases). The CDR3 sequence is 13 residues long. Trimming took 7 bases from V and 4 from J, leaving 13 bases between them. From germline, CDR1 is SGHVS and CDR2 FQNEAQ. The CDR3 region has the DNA TGTGCCAGCACCTCCGGGGGAAGAGAGACCCAGTACTTC. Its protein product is CASTSGGRETQYF.

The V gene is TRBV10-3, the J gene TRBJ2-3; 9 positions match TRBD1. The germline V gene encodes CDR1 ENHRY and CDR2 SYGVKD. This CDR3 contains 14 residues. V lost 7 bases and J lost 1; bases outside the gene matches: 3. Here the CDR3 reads CAIMGQGGTDTQYF. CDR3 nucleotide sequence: TGTGCCATCATGGGACAGGGCGGCACAGATACGCAGTATTTT.

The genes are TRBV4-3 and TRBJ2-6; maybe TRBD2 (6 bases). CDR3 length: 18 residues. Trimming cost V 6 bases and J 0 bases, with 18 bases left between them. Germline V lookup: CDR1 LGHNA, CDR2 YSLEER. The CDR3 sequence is CASRKQYGGSSGANVLTF. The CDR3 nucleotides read TGCGCCAGCAGGAAGCAGTATGGGGGGAGCTCTGGGGCCAACGTCCTGACTTTC.